This T cell receptor beta chain was identified in a study of shared clonotypes between healthy human individuals. CDR3 length: 15 residues. The V gene end was trimmed by 0 bases and the J gene end by 1 base; junction bases not matched to a gene: 2. CDR1 and CDR2 (germline): SGHRS, YFSETQ. Clones were sequenced by immunoSEQ multiplex PCR, and TCRdb holds only the in-frame ones, with some missing. Of over a million clones listed, around 97% are singletons. Study-level points and caveats: Rarefaction curves obtained for sorted subsets showed sequencing incomplete despite large depth. Blood alone was sampled, and tissue repertoires likely differ.

To note about this clone: The target antigen is unknown. This sample includes further DNA sequences coding for the same CDR3.

The rearrangement uses TRBV5-1 and TRBJ2-7; 9 nucleotides line up with TRBD2. Sequencing input: naive CD4+ T cells sorted from blood. The subset denotes: CD45RA+ positively selected. The clonotype was recovered from a man aged 25-45 years in good health. CDR3 in amino acids: CASSLAAGGSYEQYF. In DNA form, the CDR3 reads TGCGCCAGCAGCTTGGCTGCGGGAGGGTCCTACGAGCAGTACTTC.